This T cell receptor (beta chain) was sequenced for a study of cytomegalovirus exposure and HLA in healthy donors. Overall study: One earlier analysis, a look at about 179 million T cells, found some 120 million unique TCR beta sequences.

V was pared by 1 base and J by 1 base, with 6 bases of the junction left unmatched. CDR1 SGHNT and CDR2 YENEEA come from the germline V gene. The CDR3 is 16 residues long. For this clone: Its specificity is unknown.

The PCR ran on 60 Vbeta and 13 Jbeta primers. Repertoires were generated with immunoSEQ multiplex PCR, while TCRdb's copy carries only in-frame clones and drops some. The profile shows approximately 150,000 clones, 65% to 85% of them singletons. General observations from the study: Prior analysis indicated that the majority of TCR beta V segments exhibited productivity approximately 87% or approximately 30% of the time.

This clonotype originated in a middle-aged woman in good health and CMV-seropositive. The sample taken for sequencing was PBMCs. V usage is TRBV11-3 and J usage is TRBJ2-5, with 7 nucleotides matching TRBD1. CDR3 nucleotides: TGTGCCAGCAGCTTAGCCCCGACAGGGACCCAAGAGACCCAGTACTTC. This gives the protein CASSLAPTGTQETQYF. Based on the CDR3 plus reference TRBV11-3 and TRBJ2-5, the full variable domain is EAGVVQSPRYKIIEKKQPVAFWCNPISGHNTLYWYLQNLGQGPELLIRYENEEAVDDSQLPKDRFSAERLKGVDSTLKIQPAELGDSAVYLCASSLAPTGTQETQYFGPGTRLLVL.